This T cell receptor (beta chain) was sequenced in a study of spatial heterogeneity in lung cancer. Turning to the study itself: The mean occurrence of each unique TCR and UMI combination in raw reads exceeded 8.5.

As to time point: sample taken at primary tumor resection. The sequenced material consisted of unsorted whole RNA from tumor, nontumor lung or frozen PBMC. There are a few counts of this clonotype. MiXCR was run by TCRdb on the 5' RACE reads, yielding one entry per CDR3 protein. The sample has tens of thousands of distinct CDR3 sequences; roughly 10% are singletons. This CDR3 region has 15 residues. V gave up 4 bases and J gave up 5 bases; unmatched junction bases: 9. CDR1 and CDR2 (germline): SQVTM, ANQGSEA. V is TRBV29-1 and J is TRBJ2-3; 10 bases are shared with TRBD1. This specimen was PBMCs, taken at surgery. This clonotype was sampled from a male donor with early-stage non-small cell lung cancer. The CDR3 DNA reads TGCAGCGTTGCGGGACAGGGGTCTGGTATAGATACGCAGTATTTT. Protein: CSVAGQGSGIDTQYF.